A single sample is the source of the 12 T cell receptor beta chains below, sequenced in a study of tumor and adjacent non-tumor tissue in lung cancer. No cell sorting was done before RNA was extracted from the tissue. This non-tumor lung sample came from over 3 cm beyond the tumor edge. The library came from three nested PCR rounds adapted from ARM-PCR protocols. TCRdb fed the multiplex PCR reads into MiXCR, producing one record per CDR3 protein. The sample contains 50,000 to 70,000 distinct CDR3 sequences, around two thirds of which appear only once. Material: distant non-tumor lung tissue. The receptors stem from a man between 65 and 79 years old with non-small cell lung cancer.

This clonotype has just a few counts. The chain links TRBV5-1 to TRBJ2-1; D possibly corresponds to TRBD2 (6 bases). V was clipped by 0 bases and J by 4 bases, with 14 bases between them. The CDR3 extends over 16 amino acids. Germline V gene lookup returns CDR1 SGHRS and CDR2 YFSETQ. CDR3 sequence: CASSLEGTALYNEQFF. The CDR3 region has the DNA TGCGCCAGCAGCTTGGAAGGGACTGCGCTGTACAATGAGCAGTTCTTC.

The chain recombines TRBV11-2 with TRBJ2-4; D tentatively fits TRBD1 or TRBD2 (5 bases each). Germline values: CDR1 SGHAT, CDR2 FQNNGV. The CDR3 covers 20 residues. V lost 2 bases and J lost 2, with 25 bases in between. The CDR3 DNA sequence: TGTGCCAGCAGCTTAATCTCTCTGCTTCCGGGACGGAGATCCAAAAACATTCAGTACTTC. This codes for CASSLISLLPGRRSKNIQYF.

J is TRBJ2-1 and V is TRBV4-2, with a tentative D call TRBD1 (6 bases). The CDR3 covers 14 residues. Germline V gene sequence: CDR1 LGHNA, CDR2 YNFKEQ. The ends were cut back, 3 bases at V and 15 bases at J, with 21 bases in the middle. CDR3 DNA sequence: TGTGCCAGCAGCCAGGACTTAGGCAGGGGATGTCGGTTCTTC. Its protein product is CASSQDLGRGCRFF.

Notes on this clonotype: A much larger clone lies a single base off, so this may be a read error. V gene TRBV5-6 combines with J gene TRBJ2-5; D uncertain. The CDR3 covers 14 residues. CDR1 SGHDT and CDR2 YYEEEE come from the germline V gene. The CDR3 spells CASILAAARKTQYF. CDR3 DNA sequence: TGTGCCAGCATCTTGGCGGCGGCCAGGAAGACCCAGTACTTC.

V gene TRBV6-4 combines with J gene TRBJ2-3; D unresolved. Germline loops: CDR1 MRHNA, CDR2 SNTAGT. The CDR3 loop spans 14 amino acids. Between the trimmed V and J ends, which lost 5 bases and 3 bases, there was a span of 12 bases. The CDR3 DNA sequence: TGTGCCAGCAGTAACCATGGTGGGACAGATACGCAGTATTTT. Translating it yields CASSNHGGTDTQYF.

This clonotype was counted only a few times. This chain links TRBV30 with TRBJ2-7, with 10 bases lining up with TRBD1. Germline V gives CDR1 GTSNPN, CDR2 SVGIG (reference sequence). Unmatched junction bases numbered 3, after V lost 1 base and J lost 3 bases. CDR3 length: 14 amino acids. The CDR3 sequence: CAWSGGTGVYEQYF. The CDR3 nucleotides read TGTGCCTGGAGTGGGGGGACAGGGGTCTACGAGCAGTACTTC.

Worth noting for this clonotype: This is likely a read error, given that the CDR3 carries no conserved phenylalanine or tryptophan at its end. The J gene is TRBJ2-3, the V gene TRBV11-2; D is possibly TRBD1 (6 bases). Per germline, CDR1 SGHAT and CDR2 FQNNGV. The CDR3 covers 17 residues. CDR3 coding DNA: TGTGCCAGCAGCTTGCACCCGGGACAACACCGCACAGAAACGCAGTATCTT. It is translated as CASSLHPGQHRTETQYL.

This clonotype was observed a single time. One end of the junction varies from germline; a read error may be responsible. The gene calls are TRBV7-9 and TRBJ1-1; no clear D gene. The germline V gene has CDR1 SEHNR and CDR2 FQNEAQ (reference sequence). This CDR3 has 14 residues. CDR3 region: CARSLVGENTEAFF. The CDR3, as DNA: TGTGCCAGAAGCTTAGTGGGCGAGAATACTGAAGCTTTCTTT.

About this clonotype: One end of the junction does not line up with germline, which may come from a read error. The chain has TRBV29-1 and TRBJ2-5; D is uncertain. The CDR3 covers 9 residues. Germline values: CDR1 SQVTM, CDR2 ANQGSEA. CDR3 bases: TGCGGCGTCCAAGAGACCCAGCACTTC. It translates to CGVQETQHF. Full variable domain (rest looked up from reference TRBV29-1 and TRBJ2-5): SAVISQKPSRDICQRGTSLTIQCQVDSQVTMMFWYRQQPGQSLTLIATANQGSEATYESGFVIDKFPISRPNLTFSTLTVSNMSPEDSSIYLCGVQETQHFGPGTRLLVL.

On this clonotype: The junction differs from germline at one of its ends, possibly a read error. The rearrangement links TRBV4-1 to TRBJ1-2; 8 nucleotides align to TRBD1. The CDR3 sequence is 16 residues long. CDR1 MGHRA and CDR2 YSYEKL come from the germline V gene. CDR3 nucleotides: TGCGCTAGCAGCCAACCCTCGGGACAGGACACCTATGGCTACACCTTC. Translating gives CASSQPSGQDTYGYTF.

This clonotype came up a few times. As DNA, the CDR3 is TGTGCCAGCAGCTTAACGCCCGGTGAGCAGTTCTTC. Translation: CASSLTPGEQFF. V and J are TRBV7-3 and TRBJ2-1, with no clear D. The CDR3 sequence is 12 residues long. Germline CDR1 and CDR2: SGHTA and FQGTGA. The germline V and J ends were trimmed by 0 bases and 9 bases, with 6 bases remaining between them.

In the case of this clonotype: The CDR3 does not close with the conserved phenylalanine or tryptophan, likely indicating a read error. The chain combines TRBV6-1 with TRBJ2-6; perhaps TRBD1 as D (5 bases). V was trimmed by 4 bases and J by 11 bases, leaving 21 bases between them. The CDR3 is made up of 16 amino acids. CDR1 is MNHNS and CDR2 is SASEGT in the germline V gene. In nucleotides, the CDR3 is TGTGCCAGCAGTGCCGAGGACAATTCTGGAGCCGACGTCCTGACTCTC. It translates to CASSAEDNSGADVLTL.